The clone carrying this TCR beta chain was detected a few times. A single record per CDR3 protein comes from TCRdb applying MiXCR to the 5' RACE reads. The table has 9,000 to 13,000 distinct CDR3 sequences, 40% to 55% seen once. The sample comprised tumor-infiltrating naive CD4+ T cells sorted from the breast tumor. As to subset: naive CD4+ T cells, CD4+CD45RA+CD25-. The receptor's source is a female donor with breast cancer.

The CDR3, as DNA: TGTGCCAGCAGCCAAACGATAGCGGGCTCGATAAACAATGAGCAGTTCTTC. Translating gives CASSQTIAGSINNEQFF. This sequence joins TRBV4-2 and TRBJ2-1; TRBD2 matches 7 bases. The CDR3 is made up of 17 amino acids. Germline V lookup: CDR1 LGHNA, CDR2 YNFKEQ. V dropped 2 bases and J dropped 5; count of bases not matched to a gene: 12.